This entry lists 11 T cell receptor beta chains sequenced from one sample in a study of technical replicates of blood from several donors. Profiling relied on immunoSEQ multiplex PCR, and the TCRdb table lists in-frame clones only, not all of them. The data show about 73,000 clones, around 93% seen once. The specimen sequenced was T cells isolated from PBMCs. The receptors derive from a human donor in good health.

This clone was observed a few times. V and J are TRBV5-4 and TRBJ2-1; a possible D gene is TRBD1 (6 bases). The CDR3 contains 13 residues. Germline CDR1 reads SGHNT; CDR2 reads YYREEE (reference sequence). Trimming stripped 2 bases from V and 7 bases from J, with 10 bases between. The CDR3 DNA reads as TGTGCCAGCAGCTTTACAGGGATGAATGAGCAGTTCTTC. It translates to CASSFTGMNEQFF.

The V gene is TRBV19, the J gene TRBJ1-1; maybe TRBD1 (6 bases). Trimming took off 6 bases at V and 0 bases at J, with 11 bases between the two ends. This CDR3 spans 14 amino acids. Germline V lookup: CDR1 LNHDA, CDR2 SQIVND (reference sequence). The CDR3 DNA reads as TGTGCCAGTAGGGTGACAGGACTGAACACTGAAGCTTTCTTT. Translation gives CASRVTGLNTEAFF.

The genes are TRBV29-1 and TRBJ2-1; 7 nucleotides agree with TRBD2. The CDR3 runs to 14 residues. V trimming: 3 bases; J trimming: 2 bases; junction bases outside the gene matches: 4. CDR1 and CDR2 from the germline V gene are SQVTM and ANQGSEA. CDR3 coding DNA: TGCAGCGTTGATATGCTAGCGGCCTACAATGAGCAGTTCTTC. Translating gives CSVDMLAAYNEQFF.

The chain joins TRBV6-1 to TRBJ2-3; tentatively, D is TRBD2 (6 bases). V shed 4 bases and J shed 2 bases, with 13 bases lying between them. CDR1 MNHNS and CDR2 SASEGT come from the germline V gene. The CDR3 contains 15 residues. CDR3 sequence (DNA): TGTGCCAGCAGTGTCAGCGGGTTAATCACAGATACGCAGTATTTT. This encodes CASSVSGLITDTQYF.

The gene calls are TRBV5-6 and TRBJ2-5; weak D call: TRBD2 (6 bases). The V end was cut by 4 bases, the J end by 2 bases, with 27 bases between. The CDR3 contains 19 residues. Per germline, CDR1 SGHDT and CDR2 YYEEEE. In DNA, the CDR3 is TGTGCCAGCAGCCGAGGGTTTTGGTCGGGGGTCGGAGATCAAGAGACCCAGTACTTC. Translating it yields CASSRGFWSGVGDQETQYF.

CDR3 nucleotide sequence: TGTGCCAGCTCACCACGCGGGACAGGCTCAACTGAAGCTTTCTTT. This codes for CASSPRGTGSTEAFF. The chain has TRBV18 and TRBJ1-1, with 8 bases that match TRBD1. V lost 1 base and J lost 5; bases outside the gene matches: 6. This CDR3 spans 15 amino acids. Germline lookup yields CDR1 KGHSH and CDR2 LQKENI.

The V and J genes are TRBV4-1 and TRBJ2-1; the match to TRBD2 covers 7 bases. The germline gives CDR1 MGHRA, CDR2 YSYEKL. Trimming cost V 1 base and J 7 bases; bases outside gene matches: 4. This CDR3 region has 14 residues. This CDR3 is CASSQGAGVNEQFF. The CDR3 DNA follows: TGCGCCAGCAGCCAAGGGGCGGGAGTTAATGAGCAGTTCTTC.

This chain joins TRBV6-6 and TRBJ2-7; 8 bases match TRBD1. The germline V gene encodes CDR1 MNHNY and CDR2 SVGAGI (reference sequence). V was pared by 4 bases and J by 4 bases, with 12 bases of the junction left unmatched. CDR3 length: 16 amino acids. CDR3 bases: TGTGCCAGCAGTTCCACGGACAGGGCTTTTACGTACGAGCAGTACTTC. Amino acids: CASSSTDRAFTYEQYF.

In nucleotides, the CDR3 is TGCAGCGTTGGGGGGGTACGTCCCTACGAGCAGTACTTC. Encoded protein: CSVGGVRPYEQYF. This sequence joins TRBV29-1 and TRBJ2-7; TRBD2 might be the D (6 bases). Germline V gene sequence: CDR1 SQVTM, CDR2 ANQGSEA. Trimming removed 4 bases at V and 2 bases at J, with 12 bases between. This CDR3 has 13 residues.

This clone was detected a few times. V and J are TRBV7-2 and TRBJ2-7; the D is unclear. The CDR3 length is 14 residues. Trimming stripped 5 bases from V and 4 bases from J, with 15 bases between. Germline lookup yields CDR1 SGHTA and CDR2 FQGNSA. The CDR3 region has the DNA TGTGCCAGCAGCAGAACGGGTCCCCGATACGAGCAGTACTTC. Residues: CASSRTGPRYEQYF. Filled out from reference TRBV7-2 and TRBJ2-7, the complete variable domain reads GAGVSQSPSNKVTEKGKDVELRCDPISGHTALYWYRQSLGQGLEFLIYFQGNSAPDKSGLPSDRFSAERTGGSVSTLTIQRTQQEDSAVYLCASSRTGPRYEQYFGPGTRLTVT.

This rearrangement joins TRBV19 to TRBJ1-5, with D uncertain. The CDR3 runs to 14 residues. With 3 bases removed from V and 3 bases from J, the gap between germline ends came to 9 bases. Germline V gives CDR1 LNHDA, CDR2 SQIVND (reference sequence). The CDR3: CASSIFGVNQPQHF. Here the CDR3 DNA reads TGTGCCAGTAGTATCTTCGGGGTCAATCAGCCCCAGCATTTT. The complete variable domain, with remaining parts taken from reference TRBV19 and TRBJ1-5, reads DGGITQSPKYLFRKEGQNVTLSCEQNLNHDAMYWYRQDPGQGLRLIYYSQIVNDFQKGDIAEGYSVSREKKESFPLTVTSAQKNPTAFYLCASSIFGVNQPQHFGDGTRLSIL.